A selection of T cell receptor beta chains follows, all from one sample in a study of blood T cell repertoires in COVID-19. Profiled with immunoSEQ multiplex PCR; TCRdb holds only in-frame clones, not every one. The sample lists over 250,000 clones, about 85% occurring once. The specimen was peripheral blood. These receptor sequences come from a human donor in a cohort sampled during active COVID-19. Each CDR3 is given with its conserved first and last residue. The order of the fields is J gene, clone size, V gene, CDR3 length, D gene, CDR3 DNA, CDR3 protein. The D gene is left open where the match is weak. Size is omitted from some rows. Given values are once, few, many or a class for expanded clones.

j_gene: TRBJ2-2
abundance: .
v_gene: TRBV6-5
len: 15
d_gene: .
CDR3nt: TGTGCCAGCAGTTTGAGCGTAACGGACACCGGGGAGCTGTTTTTT
CDR3aa: CASSLSVTDTGELFF

j_gene: TRBJ1-4
abundance: .
v_gene: TRBV27
len: 14
d_gene: .
CDR3nt: TGTGCCAGCGGACTCGGGAACGCGGGGGAAAAACTGTTTTTT
CDR3aa: CASGLGNAGEKLFF

j_gene: TRBJ2-1
abundance: .
v_gene: TRBV24-1
len: 13
d_gene: TRBD2
CDR3nt: TGTGCCACCAGTGTACTAGCGGGCTCTGAGCAGTTCTTC
CDR3aa: CATSVLAGSEQFF

j_gene: TRBJ1-1
abundance: once
v_gene: TRBV10-2
len: 14
d_gene: .
CDR3nt: TGCGCCAGCAGTGAGTCAGGAGGGAGAACTGAAGCTTTCTTT
CDR3aa: CASSESGGRTEAFF

j_gene: TRBJ1-4
abundance: .
v_gene: TRBV24-1
len: 17
d_gene: .
CDR3nt: TGTGCCACCAGTATGAGGGCCCATAATTTAACTAATGAAAAACTGTTTTTT
CDR3aa: CATSMRAHNLTNEKLFF

j_gene: TRBJ2-1
abundance: .
v_gene: TRBV5-4
len: 19
d_gene: .
CDR3nt: TGTGCCAGCAGCCGACTTGGACTAACCGGGATTAGCTCCTACAATGAGCAGTTCTTC
CDR3aa: CASSRLGLTGISSYNEQFF

j_gene: TRBJ2-2
abundance: .
v_gene: TRBV9
len: 16
d_gene: TRBD2
CDR3nt: TGTGCCAGCAGCGCACGACTAGCGGGAGTATCCGGGGAGCTGTTTTTT
CDR3aa: CASSARLAGVSGELFF

j_gene: TRBJ1-3
abundance: .
v_gene: TRBV7-2
len: 14
d_gene: .
CDR3nt: TGTGCCAGCAGCTTAGGACTCTCTGGAAACACCATATATTTT
CDR3aa: CASSLGLSGNTIYF

j_gene: TRBJ1-2
abundance: .
v_gene: TRBV7-6
len: 14
d_gene: .
CDR3nt: TGTGCCAGCAGCCCCGGGACTGTCGGCTATGGCTACACCTTC
CDR3aa: CASSPGTVGYGYTF

j_gene: TRBJ2-3
abundance: .
v_gene: TRBV27
len: 14
d_gene: .
CDR3nt: TGTGCCAGTTGCCCCTGGACTGACACAGATACGCAGTATTTT
CDR3aa: CASCPWTDTDTQYF

j_gene: TRBJ2-1
abundance: .
v_gene: TRBV2
len: 16
d_gene: TRBD2
CDR3nt: TGTGCCAGCAGTTCTCTTGAAGCGGGGGCCTACAATGAGCAGTTCTTC
CDR3aa: CASSSLEAGAYNEQFF

j_gene: TRBJ1-6
abundance: .
v_gene: TRBV27
len: 14
d_gene: .
CDR3nt: TGTGCCAGCACCGACAGAGTGAGGAATTCACCCCTCCACTTT
CDR3aa: CASTDRVRNSPLHF

j_gene: TRBJ2-1
abundance: .
v_gene: TRBV5-1
len: 19
d_gene: TRBD2
CDR3nt: TGCGCCAGCGGATCATGGCGGGAGCCAAACCAGGGCTCCTACAATGAGCAGTTCTTC
CDR3aa: CASGSWREPNQGSYNEQFF

j_gene: TRBJ2-7
abundance: .
v_gene: TRBV5-1
len: 19
d_gene: TRBD2
CDR3nt: TGCGCCAGCAGCTTGGGTGGCGTTCCTAGCGGGAGAGGGAACTACGAGCAGTACTTC
CDR3aa: CASSLGGVPSGRGNYEQYF

j_gene: TRBJ1-2
abundance: .
v_gene: TRBV3-1/TRBV3-2
len: 15
d_gene: .
CDR3nt: TGTGCCAGCAGCACACACGGGGAGGCCGCGGATGGCTACACCTTC
CDR3aa: CASSTHGEAADGYTF

j_gene: TRBJ1-4
abundance: few
v_gene: TRBV14
len: 12
d_gene: .
CDR3nt: TGTGCCAGCAGCTACTACTCCGGAAAACTGTTTTTT
CDR3aa: CASSYYSGKLFF

j_gene: TRBJ2-1
abundance: .
v_gene: TRBV6-5
len: 15
d_gene: .
CDR3nt: TGTGCCAGCAGTTATGCGGAACCTACCTACAATGAGCAGTTCTTC
CDR3aa: CASSYAEPTYNEQFF

j_gene: TRBJ2-7
abundance: .
v_gene: TRBV27
len: 15
d_gene: TRBD2
CDR3nt: TGTGCCAGCAGTCCAGCTAGCGGGAGTCTCTACGAGCAGTACTTC
CDR3aa: CASSPASGSLYEQYF

j_gene: TRBJ1-2
abundance: once
v_gene: TRBV24-1
len: 12
d_gene: .
CDR3nt: TGTGCCACCAGTGATTCGAGCTATGGCTACACCTTC
CDR3aa: CATSDSSYGYTF

j_gene: TRBJ2-2
abundance: .
v_gene: TRBV4-2
len: 19
d_gene: TRBD2
CDR3nt: TGTGCCAGCAGCCAAGAAAGTCGGGGACTAGCGGCGAACACCGGGGAGCTGTTTTTT
CDR3aa: CASSQESRGLAANTGELFF

j_gene: TRBJ2-1
abundance: .
v_gene: TRBV2
len: 15
d_gene: TRBD2
CDR3nt: TGTGCCAGCAGGTACCTAGCGGGAGTGGGCAATGAGCAGTTCTTC
CDR3aa: CASRYLAGVGNEQFF

j_gene: TRBJ1-1
abundance: once
v_gene: TRBV18
len: 16
d_gene: TRBD1
CDR3nt: TGTGCCAGCTCCCCAGGAGGGGACAGGTCGAACACTGAAGCTTTCTTT
CDR3aa: CASSPGGDRSNTEAFF

j_gene: TRBJ2-1
abundance: .
v_gene: TRBV9
len: 15
d_gene: TRBD2
CDR3nt: TGTGCCAGCAGCGGGGGGACTAGCGGGTACAATGAGCAGTTCTTC
CDR3aa: CASSGGTSGYNEQFF

j_gene: TRBJ2-1
abundance: .
v_gene: TRBV10-3
len: 14
d_gene: .
CDR3nt: TGTGCCATCAGTGAGTTCCAGGGTGATAATGAGCAGTTCTTC
CDR3aa: CAISEFQGDNEQFF

j_gene: TRBJ2-7
abundance: few
v_gene: TRBV2
len: 16
d_gene: TRBD2
CDR3nt: TGTGCCAGCAGTGAGGGGAACCTAGCGGGAGCCTACGAGCAGTACTTC
CDR3aa: CASSEGNLAGAYEQYF

j_gene: TRBJ2-6
abundance: few
v_gene: TRBV20-1
len: 18
d_gene: TRBD1
CDR3nt: TGCAGTGCTAGTCATCGCCGGACAGGGTTATCTGGGGCCAACGTCCTGACTTTC
CDR3aa: CSASHRRTGLSGANVLTF

j_gene: TRBJ2-3
abundance: .
v_gene: TRBV10-3
len: 15
d_gene: TRBD2
CDR3nt: TGTGCCATCAGCTCCGGACTAGCGAGCACAGATACGCAGTATTTT
CDR3aa: CAISSGLASTDTQYF